The clone carrying this T cell receptor beta chain was observed a handful of times. Its matching antigen is unknown. Unique molecular identifiers were incorporated into the prepared TCRbeta library. TCRdb used MiXCR to reprocess the PCR reads, holding one entry per CDR3 protein. The sample yields approximately 82,000 distinct CDR3 sequences, over 15% seen once. V dropped 2 bases and J dropped 4; count of bases not matched to a gene: 7. The CDR3 extends over 16 amino acids. Looked up from germline, CDR1 is MNHEY and CDR2 is SVGAGI. This record comes from a study of T-cell reconstitution after alpha-beta-depleted transplantation in children. General study results and limits: Counts and diversity of T cells one year after transplant came mostly from newly produced T cells. After transplant, at about two months, alpha-beta T cells were reportedly derived from several hundred expanded graft clones. From surviving recipient T cells and thymic progenitors came the high day-60 TCRbeta diversity observed in some patients.

V is TRBV6-5 and J is TRBJ2-1; the match to TRBD2 covers 8 bases. The sequence came from a male patient aged 2 to 9 who had a stem cell transplant for acute lymphoblastic leukemia, so the T cells may come from the graft donor. The sample consisted of PBMCs, mostly from graft donor cells, taken 360 days after TCRalphabeta/CD19-depleted stem cell transplant. Here the CDR3 DNA reads TGTGCCAGCAGTTACAGAAGCGGGAGTAGGTACAATGAGCAGTTCTTC. Its protein product is CASSYRSGSRYNEQFF.